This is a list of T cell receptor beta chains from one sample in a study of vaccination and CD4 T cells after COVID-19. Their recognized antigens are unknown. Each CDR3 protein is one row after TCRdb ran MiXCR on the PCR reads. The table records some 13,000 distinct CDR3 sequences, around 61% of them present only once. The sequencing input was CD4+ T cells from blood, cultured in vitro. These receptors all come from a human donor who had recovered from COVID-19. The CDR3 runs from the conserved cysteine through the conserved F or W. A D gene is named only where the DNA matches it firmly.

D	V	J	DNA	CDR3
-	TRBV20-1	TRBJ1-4	TGCAGTGCTGTACAGGGTGGGGGAAATGAAAAACTGTTTTTT	CSAVQGGGNEKLFF
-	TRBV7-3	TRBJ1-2	TGTGCCAGCAGCCCCTGGGGCAGATCAAATACCGGCAGTGGGGATGGCTACACCTTC	CASSPWGRSNTGSGDGYTF
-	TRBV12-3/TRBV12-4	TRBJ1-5	TGTGCCAGCAGAAGCTCAGGATATAGCAATCAGCCCCAGCATTTT	CASRSSGYSNQPQHF
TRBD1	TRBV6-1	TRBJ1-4	TGTGCCAGCAGTGCGACAGGGGGCATAAATGAAAAACTGTTTTTT	CASSATGGINEKLFF
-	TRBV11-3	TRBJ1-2	TGTGCCAGCGGTTTTAACTATGGCTACACCTTC	CASGFNYGYTF
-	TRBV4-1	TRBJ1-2	TGCGCCAGCAGCCAAGAATGGAGGGAAAGAAAGTCGGGCTACACCTTC	CASSQEWRERKSGYTF
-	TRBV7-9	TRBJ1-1	TGTGCCAGCAGCCTTGACAGTAACACTGAAGCTTTCTTT	CASSLDSNTEAFF
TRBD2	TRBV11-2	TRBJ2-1	TGTGCCAGCAGCACAGGACTAGAGGGCAATGAGCAGTTCTTC	CASSTGLEGNEQFF
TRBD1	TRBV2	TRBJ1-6	TGTGCCAGCAGTCAAGACAGGGAAGGCTCACCCCTCCACTTT	CASSQDREGSPLHF
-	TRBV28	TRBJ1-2	TGTGCCAGCACCGCCACTGGGGTTGGCTACACCTTC	CASTATGVGYTF
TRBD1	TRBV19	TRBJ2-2	TGTGCCAGTACCATGCCGGGACAGGGTCGCCCCGGGGAGCTGTTTTTT	CASTMPGQGRPGELFF